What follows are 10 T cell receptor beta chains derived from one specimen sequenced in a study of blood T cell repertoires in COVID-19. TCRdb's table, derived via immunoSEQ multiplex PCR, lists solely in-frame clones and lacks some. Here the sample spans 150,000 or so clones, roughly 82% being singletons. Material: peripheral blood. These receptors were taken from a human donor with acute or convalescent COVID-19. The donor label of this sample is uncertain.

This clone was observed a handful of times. In DNA form, the CDR3 reads TGTGCCAGCAGCTTGCGCGGGGGATCGATTCAGGAGCAGTTCTTC. The encoded protein is CASSLRGGSIQEQFF. The V gene is TRBV5-4, the J gene TRBJ2-1; 7 bases align to TRBD2. The CDR3 totals 15 residues. Per the germline V gene, CDR1 is SGHNT and CDR2 is YYREEE (reference sequence). Trimming at V came to 1 base and at J to 10 bases, leaving 11 bases not matched to a gene.

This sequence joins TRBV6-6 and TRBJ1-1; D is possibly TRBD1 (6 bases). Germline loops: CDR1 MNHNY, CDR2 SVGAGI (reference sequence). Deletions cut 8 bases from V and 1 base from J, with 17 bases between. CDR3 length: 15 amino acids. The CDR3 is CASLDGGAGNTEAFF. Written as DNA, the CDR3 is TGTGCCAGCCTTGATGGGGGCGCCGGGAACACTGAAGCTTTCTTT.

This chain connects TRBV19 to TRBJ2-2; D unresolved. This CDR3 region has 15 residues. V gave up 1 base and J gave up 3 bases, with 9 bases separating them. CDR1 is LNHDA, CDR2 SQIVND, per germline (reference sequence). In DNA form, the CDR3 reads TGTGCCAGTAGTATAGCAAACAGATACACCGGGGAGCTGTTTTTT. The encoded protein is CASSIANRYTGELFF.

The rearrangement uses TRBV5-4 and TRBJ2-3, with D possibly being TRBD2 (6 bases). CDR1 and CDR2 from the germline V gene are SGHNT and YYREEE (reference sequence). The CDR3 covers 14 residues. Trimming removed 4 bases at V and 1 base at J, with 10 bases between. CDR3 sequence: CASSVDYGTDTQYF. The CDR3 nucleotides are TGTGCCAGCAGCGTGGACTATGGCACAGATACGCAGTATTTT.

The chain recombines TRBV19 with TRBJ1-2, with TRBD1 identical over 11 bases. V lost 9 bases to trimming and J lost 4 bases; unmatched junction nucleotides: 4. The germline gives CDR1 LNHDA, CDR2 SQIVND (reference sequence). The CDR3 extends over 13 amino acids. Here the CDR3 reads CASSDRGLYGYTF. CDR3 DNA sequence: TGTGCCAGCTCGGACAGGGGGCTCTATGGCTACACCTTC.

CDR3 DNA: TGCGCCAGCAGCTCCGGGACAGAGGGCACCGAGCAGTACTTC. Translated: CASSSGTEGTEQYF. The chain recombines TRBV5-1 with TRBJ2-7, with 7 bases identical to TRBD1. V lost 3 bases to trimming and J lost 6 bases; unmatched junction nucleotides: 9. The CDR3 contains 14 residues. In germline, CDR1 is SGHRS, CDR2 YFSETQ. Variable domain in full (rest from reference TRBV5-1 and TRBJ2-7): KAGVTQTPRYLIKTRGQQVTLSCSPISGHRSVSWYQQTPGQGLQFLFEYFSETQRNKGNFPGRFSGRQFSNSRSEMNVSTLELGDSALYLCASSSGTEGTEQYFGPGTRLTVT.

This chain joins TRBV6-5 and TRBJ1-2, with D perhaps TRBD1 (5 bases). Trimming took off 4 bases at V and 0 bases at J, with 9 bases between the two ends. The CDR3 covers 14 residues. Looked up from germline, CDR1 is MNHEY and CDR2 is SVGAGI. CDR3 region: CASSSRGANYGYTF. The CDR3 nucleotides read TGTGCCAGCAGTTCCCGGGGGGCTAACTATGGCTACACCTTC.

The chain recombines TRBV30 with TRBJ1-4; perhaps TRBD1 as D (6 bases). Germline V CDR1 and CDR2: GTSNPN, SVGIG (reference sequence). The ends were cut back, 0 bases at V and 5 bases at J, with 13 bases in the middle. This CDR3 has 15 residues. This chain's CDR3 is CAWSVLGAANEKLFF. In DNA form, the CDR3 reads TGTGCCTGGAGTGTACTGGGGGCGGCCAATGAAAAACTGTTTTTT.

The CDR3 region has the DNA TGTGCCAGTAGTACCGGACTAGCGGTTTCCTACGAGCAGTACTTC. It encodes CASSTGLAVSYEQYF. V usage is TRBV19 and J usage is TRBJ2-7; TRBD2 agrees at 10 bases. This CDR3 is built from 15 residues. J was trimmed by 1 base and V by 4 bases; bases with no gene match: 4. Germline CDR1 and CDR2: LNHDA and SQIVND (reference sequence).

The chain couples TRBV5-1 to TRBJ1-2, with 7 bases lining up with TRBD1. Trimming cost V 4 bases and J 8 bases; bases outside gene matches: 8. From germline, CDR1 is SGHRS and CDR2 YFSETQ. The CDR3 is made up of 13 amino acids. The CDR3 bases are TGCGCCAGCAGCCCCCAACAGGGGAAGGGCTACACCTTC. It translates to CASSPQQGKGYTF.